This TCR beta chain was observed in a study of blood T cell dynamics during melanoma immunotherapy. Looked up from germline, CDR1 is SGDLS and CDR2 is YYNGEE. The V gene lost 0 bases and the J gene lost 0 bases, with 6 bases spanning the gap. The CDR3 runs 14 residues. Sequencing used immunoSEQ multiplex PCR; TCRdb keeps in-frame clones, though not all of them. The sample yields roughly 29,000 clones, over 80% seen once. Documented time point: week 3, after first cycle of checkpoint inhibitor. The chain has TRBV9 and TRBJ2-5, with D unclear. Sequencing used blood, obtained from a patient treated with checkpoint blockade. The clonotype originates from a human donor with melanoma. In DNA, the CDR3 is TGTGCCAGCAGCGTAGGAACAAACCAAGAGACCCAGTACTTC. This codes for CASSVGTNQETQYF. The full variable domain, its missing parts supplied by reference TRBV9 and TRBJ2-5, is DSGVTQTPKHLITATGQRVTLRCSPRSGDLSVYWYQQSLDQGLQFLIQYYNGEERAKGNILERFSAQQFPDLHSELNLSSLELGDSALYFCASSVGTNQETQYFGPGTRLLVL.